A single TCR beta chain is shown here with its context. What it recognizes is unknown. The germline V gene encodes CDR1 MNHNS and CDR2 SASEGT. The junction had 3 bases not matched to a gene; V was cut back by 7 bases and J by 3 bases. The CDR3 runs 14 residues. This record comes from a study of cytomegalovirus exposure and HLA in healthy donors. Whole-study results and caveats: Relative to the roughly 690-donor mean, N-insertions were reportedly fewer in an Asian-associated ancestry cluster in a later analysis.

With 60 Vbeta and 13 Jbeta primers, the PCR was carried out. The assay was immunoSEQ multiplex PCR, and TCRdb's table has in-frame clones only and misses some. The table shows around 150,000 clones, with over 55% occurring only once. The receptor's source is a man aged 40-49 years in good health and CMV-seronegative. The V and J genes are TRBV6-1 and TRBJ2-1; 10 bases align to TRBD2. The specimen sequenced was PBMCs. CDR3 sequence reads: CASKLAGGYNEQFF. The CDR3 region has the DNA TGTGCCAGCAAATTAGCGGGGGGCTACAATGAGCAGTTCTTC.